This T cell receptor beta chain came from a study of CD8 T cells in ankylosing spondylitis. Study outcomes and limitations: Seemingly characteristic of ankylosing spondylitis blood was a TCR beta motif consisting of about 8 highly homologous variants.

Losses at the gene ends were 5 bases for V and 0 bases for J; bases not matched to a gene: 9. Germline V gives CDR1 DFQATT, CDR2 SNEGSKA (reference sequence). The CDR3 length is 16 residues. MiXCR, run by TCRdb on the 5' RACE reads, gives a single entry per CDR3 protein. The sample carries about 800,000 distinct CDR3 sequences, approximately 12% recorded once. This clonotype was counted only a few times. Its specificity is unknown. This TCR was recovered from a male donor with ankylosing spondylitis. The rearrangement uses TRBV20-1 and TRBJ1-4; 7 bases align to TRBD1. Source material: blood, either unsorted or a sorted T cell fraction (not recorded which). CDR3 nucleotide sequence: TGCAGTGCTCGGTTTACAGGGGCCCCAACTAATGAAAAACTGTTTTTT. Its protein product is CSARFTGAPTNEKLFF.